The sequence of this T cell receptor (beta chain) was determined in a study of T cell responses to AZD1222 COVID-19 vaccine. General study findings and limits: No day 14 peak samples; only post-peak repertoires were characterized. Vaccine-related CD4 TCRs covered spike, predominating at 160-218 and 743-854.

V lost 5 bases and J lost 4, with 9 bases in between. There are 12 residues in the CDR3. Germline V CDR1 and CDR2: MNHEY, SVGEGT. This table comes from immunoSEQ multiplex PCR, and its TCRdb copy is limited to in-frame clones, with some not included. The repertoire includes 45,000 to 65,000 clones, roughly 87% of them detected once, and roughly 3% sits in the top ten. This clone has just a few counts. What it recognizes is unknown. The sample here was peripheral blood, taken 28 days after the second AZD1222 dose. The J gene is TRBJ2-7, the V gene TRBV6-2 or TRBV6-3; D is ambiguous. The clonotype was recovered from an adult who received the AZD1222 COVID-19 vaccine. The CDR3 DNA reads TGTGCCAGCAGTCCGGTCCTTTACGAGCAGTACTTC. It encodes CASSPVLYEQYF.